Shown below are 6 T cell receptor beta chains from a single sample sequenced in a study of T cells in localized non-small cell lung cancer. The data were produced by immunoSEQ multiplex PCR, yet TCRdb's version contains in-frame clones alone and is incomplete. The sample contains approximately 11,000 clones, about 29% of which appear only once. The sample consisted of lung tumor tissue, taken before any cancer treatment. The receptor set was obtained from a man between 40 and 70 years old with stage I lung adenocarcinoma.

At least ten counts were recorded for this clone. The CDR3 sequence: CASRGYQNTEAFF. Written as DNA, the CDR3 is TGTGCCAGCAGGGGGTATCAGAACACTGAAGCTTTCTTT. V and J are TRBV6-8 and TRBJ1-1; unclear D gene. Germline CDR1 reads MNHGY; CDR2 reads SAAAGT. V shed 6 bases and J shed 1 base, with 9 bases lying between them. The CDR3 has 13 amino acids.

This clone has just a few counts. The gene calls are TRBV4-1 and TRBJ2-3; possibly TRBD2 for D (6 bases). The CDR3 extends over 14 amino acids. Germline V lookup: CDR1 MGHRA, CDR2 YSYEKL. The ends were cut back, 1 base at V and 5 bases at J, with 10 bases in the middle. The CDR3 loop is CASSQVGRGDTQYF. CDR3 nucleotide sequence: TGCGCCAGCAGCCAAGTTGGGCGGGGAGATACGCAGTATTTT.

J is TRBJ1-1 and V is TRBV4-1, with D possibly matching TRBD1 (6 bases). The CDR3 consists of 15 residues. Per the germline V gene, CDR1 is MGHRA and CDR2 is YSYEKL. V dropped 1 base and J dropped 1 base, with 10 bases sitting between them. The CDR3 sequence is CASSQAGGRNTEAFF. CDR3 DNA sequence: TGCGCCAGCAGCCAAGCTGGGGGGCGGAACACTGAAGCTTTCTTT.

The chain combines TRBV6-8 with TRBJ2-5; TRBD1 might be the D (5 bases). This CDR3 contains 13 residues. Germline CDR1 is MNHGY and CDR2 is SAAAGT. V lost 5 bases and J 9 bases, leaving 16 bases between the germline ends. The CDR3 sequence: CASSERRVGAQYF. The CDR3 nucleotides read TGTGCCAGCAGTGAGAGGAGAGTAGGGGCCCAGTACTTC.

On this clone: Sequence at one end of the junction differs from germline and may be a read error. The chain carries TRBV11-3 and TRBJ1-2, with TRBD1 identical over 9 bases. This CDR3 is 15 amino acids long. Germline CDR1 is SGHNT and CDR2 is YENEEA. CDR3: CASSQAAGTGREYAF. CDR3 nucleotide sequence: TGTGCCAGCAGCCAAGCCGCCGGGACAGGGAGGGAGTATGCCTTC.

V gene TRBV18 combines with J gene TRBJ1-4, with D hard to call. This CDR3 comprises 13 residues. The ends were cut back, 2 bases at V and 7 bases at J, with 8 bases in the middle. Germline lookup yields CDR1 KGHSH and CDR2 LQKENI. In DNA form, the CDR3 reads TGTGCCAGCTCACCAAGATCGGGTGAAAAACTGTTTTTT. This encodes CASSPRSGEKLFF.